This entry lists 28 T cell receptor beta chains sequenced from one sample in a study of T-cell memory formation after mild COVID-19. TCRdb reanalysed the 5' RACE reads using MiXCR and keeps one entry per CDR3 protein. The table has roughly 180,000 distinct CDR3 sequences, under 14% seen once. The specimen was PBMCs or a T cell subset sorted from them (not recorded which). The receptors come from a man younger than 35 who had mild COVID-19 (a few samples of this study predate the infection). Cell type and time point are not known.

In this sample, this clonotype turned up a few times. The V gene is TRBV6-2 or TRBV6-3, the J gene TRBJ2-7; possible D gene TRBD1, 7 bases. Germline V lookup: CDR1 MNHEY, CDR2 SVGEGT. The CDR3 is 15 residues long. Trimming shortened V by 2 bases and J by 2 bases, and 13 bases separated the two germline ends. CDR3 sequence (DNA): TGTGCCAGCAGTTACGCGGGACAGCCACCCTACGAGCAGTACTTC. It yields the protein CASSYAGQPPYEQYF.

This clonotype was seen more than once but under ten times. This chain uses TRBV7-9 with TRBJ2-3, with 8 nucleotides matching TRBD2. The CDR3 runs to 16 residues. Germline CDR1 and CDR2: SEHNR and FQNEAQ (reference sequence). Trimming cost V 5 bases and J 4 bases; bases outside gene matches: 11. This chain's CDR3 is CASSTVLRGGADTQYF. The CDR3 DNA reads TGTGCCAGCAGCACCGTCCTACGGGGGGGGGCAGATACGCAGTATTTT.

This clonotype was counted only a few times. The CDR3 DNA follows: TGTGCCAGCACAAATGGGCCGAGCACAGATACGCAGTATTTT. Its protein product is CASTNGPSTDTQYF. The rearrangement uses TRBV7-2 and TRBJ2-3; no reliable D call. Germline CDR1 SGHTA, CDR2 FQGNSA. The length of the CDR3 is 14 residues. With 7 bases removed from V and 0 bases from J, the gap between germline ends came to 11 bases.

The V gene is TRBV5-1, the J gene TRBJ2-6, with TRBD1 as a possible D gene (5 bases). Trimming cost V 0 bases and J 0 bases, with 10 bases left between them. Germline V gene lookup returns CDR1 SGHRS and CDR2 YFSETQ. The CDR3 is 17 amino acids. The CDR3 here is CASSLAPDSSGANVLTF. The CDR3 DNA reads TGCGCCAGCAGCTTGGCCCCTGACAGCTCTGGGGCCAACGTCCTGACTTTC.

This clonotype came up a few times. The chain couples TRBV6-5 to TRBJ1-2; D possibly corresponds to TRBD1 (6 bases). CDR1 MNHEY and CDR2 SVGAGI come from the germline V gene. This CDR3 has 13 amino acids. Trimming removed 1 base from V and 8 bases from J, with 11 bases in between. DNA of the CDR3: TGTGCCAGCAGTTACTGGGCAGGGGAAGGCTACACCTTC. Its protein is CASSYWAGEGYTF.

V and J are TRBV7-2 and TRBJ2-7; no definite D call. Between the trimmed V and J ends, which lost 5 bases and 5 bases, there was a span of 16 bases. The CDR3 consists of 14 residues. Germline V gene data show CDR1 as SGHTA and CDR2 as FQGNSA. This chain's CDR3 is CASSPRLYSNEQYF. The CDR3 nucleotides read TGTGCCAGCAGCCCGAGACTTTATTCGAACGAGCAGTACTTC.

V gene TRBV28 combines with J gene TRBJ2-7, with TRBD2 matching over 7 bases. V dropped 6 bases and J dropped 3; count of bases not matched to a gene: 5. Germline V CDR1 and CDR2: MDHEN, SYDVKM. This CDR3 has 13 amino acids. The CDR3 protein is CASRAPGGYEQYF. CDR3 bases: TGTGCCAGCAGGGCCCCGGGGGGCTACGAGCAGTACTTC.

The chain carries TRBV7-2 and TRBJ1-6; perhaps TRBD1 as D (5 bases). The CDR3 runs to 16 residues. Germline V CDR1 and CDR2: SGHTA, FQGNSA. V shed 1 base and J shed 2 bases, with 9 bases lying between them. The CDR3 DNA reads as TGTGCCAGCAGCTTAGGTGACAGTGCCTATAATTCACCCCTCCACTTT. This encodes CASSLGDSAYNSPLHF.

CDR3 loop: CASSSTGWLVGKKGETQYF. Here the CDR3 DNA reads TGTGCCAGCAGCTCGACAGGATGGTTAGTGGGAAAGAAGGGGGAGACCCAGTACTTC. This chain connects TRBV7-2 to TRBJ2-5; D may be TRBD1 (6 bases). There are 19 residues in the CDR3. V was pared by 4 bases and J by 5 bases, with 29 bases between. The germline V gene encodes CDR1 SGHTA and CDR2 FQGNSA.

There are many counts of this clonotype. The gene calls are TRBV5-5 and TRBJ1-1; D might be TRBD1 (6 bases). The CDR3 covers 14 residues. The V end was cut by 6 bases, the J end by 5 bases, with 17 bases between. Germline CDR1 SGHKS, CDR2 YYEKEE (reference sequence). The CDR3 DNA follows: TGTGCCAGCACCCTCGACAGGTATAAGACTGAAGCTTTCTTT. It specifies CASTLDRYKTEAFF.

In its sample, this clonotype was seen many times. The chain couples TRBV27 to TRBJ2-1; 9 bases align to TRBD1. V dropped 2 bases and J dropped 10; count of bases not matched to a gene: 9. CDR1 is MNHEY, CDR2 SMNVEV, per germline (reference sequence). The CDR3 runs to 15 residues. The CDR3 reads CASSLRDRELGEQFF. The CDR3 nucleotides read TGTGCCAGCAGTTTACGGGACAGGGAATTGGGCGAGCAGTTCTTC.

The sample holds a few counts of this clonotype. The genes are TRBV12-3 or TRBV12-4 and TRBJ2-7; 9 bases match TRBD2. The trim removed 3 bases at V and 4 bases at J, leaving 7 bases unmatched. The CDR3 totals 15 residues. CDR3 loop: CASSLRASGVYEQYF. The CDR3 nucleotides read TGTGCCAGCAGTTTGAGGGCTAGCGGGGTTTACGAGCAGTACTTC.

Only a few counts were recorded for this clonotype. V gene TRBV20-1 combines with J gene TRBJ2-3; the match to TRBD1 covers 11 bases. This CDR3 has 13 residues. V dropped 4 bases and J dropped 4; count of bases not matched to a gene: 1. The germline V gene encodes CDR1 DFQATT and CDR2 SNEGSKA (reference sequence). CDR3 region: CSAMGQGADTQYF. The CDR3 DNA follows: TGCAGTGCTATGGGACAGGGGGCAGATACGCAGTATTTT.

The chain uses TRBV4-1 and TRBJ2-3, with D possibly TRBD2 on 6 matching bases. The CDR3 has 15 residues. Trimming shortened V by 2 bases and J by 5 bases, and 14 bases separated the two germline ends. The germline V gene encodes CDR1 MGHRA and CDR2 YSYEKL. In DNA form, the CDR3 reads TGCGCCAGCAGCCAACACCCGGGGCGGGGAGATACGCAGTATTTT. Protein product: CASSQHPGRGDTQYF.

This clonotype was observed a handful of times. The chain employs TRBV5-1 and TRBJ2-5, with 11 bases matching TRBD2. Germline CDR1 reads SGHRS; CDR2 reads YFSETQ. The CDR3 covers 16 residues. Trimming at V came to 2 bases and at J to 2 bases, leaving 5 bases not matched to a gene. CDR3 region: CASSFGLAGGQETQYF. CDR3 in DNA: TGCGCCAGCAGCTTTGGGCTAGCGGGGGGTCAAGAGACCCAGTACTTC.

V gene TRBV5-1 combines with J gene TRBJ1-1; D remains unclear. Deletions cut 0 bases from V and 1 base from J, with 7 bases between. The length of the CDR3 is 14 residues. Germline CDR1 and CDR2: SGHRS and YFSETQ. The CDR3 region is CASSLALGNTEAFF. The CDR3 coding sequence is TGCGCCAGCAGCTTGGCGCTGGGGAACACTGAAGCTTTCTTT. Full variable domain (rest looked up from reference TRBV5-1 and TRBJ1-1): KAGVTQTPRYLIKTRGQQVTLSCSPISGHRSVSWYQQTPGQGLQFLFEYFSETQRNKGNFPGRFSGRQFSNSRSEMNVSTLELGDSALYLCASSLALGNTEAFFGQGTRLTVV.

The chain couples TRBV6-2 or TRBV6-3 to TRBJ2-3; 9 bases match TRBD2. Looked up from germline, CDR1 is MNHEY and CDR2 is SVGEGT. The CDR3 extends over 15 amino acids. The V segment lost 4 bases and the J segment 4 bases; nucleotides outside the gene matches: 6. CDR3 protein: CASSSQRGAPDTQYF. In DNA form, the CDR3 reads TGTGCCAGCAGTTCACAGCGGGGGGCCCCAGATACGCAGTATTTT.

This clonotype was counted at least ten times. The chain carries TRBV6-2 or TRBV6-3 and TRBJ1-5, with TRBD1 identical over 8 bases. Germline V lookup: CDR1 MNHEY, CDR2 SVGEGT. CDR3 length: 16 residues. V lost 7 bases to trimming and J lost 1 base; unmatched junction nucleotides: 9. The CDR3 here is CASTYGGQGSNQPQHF. CDR3 nucleotides: TGTGCCAGCACCTATGGAGGACAGGGAAGCAATCAGCCCCAGCATTTT.

This clonotype occurred many times. A read error may account for a junction end that differs from germline. J is TRBJ2-4 and V is TRBV7-2; 8 bases fit TRBD2. CDR3 size: 15 residues. Germline assignment: CDR1 SGHTA and CDR2 FQGNSA. The CDR3 DNA follows: TGTGCCAGCAGTTTAATCCGGGGGGGCCTATTGAAGCACCACTTC. Residues: CASSLIRGGLLKHHF.

This clonotype was seen a few times. This chain links TRBV20-1 with TRBJ1-1; D gene unclear. Germline V lookup: CDR1 DFQATT, CDR2 SNEGSKA (reference sequence). Trimming removed 0 bases from V and 11 bases from J, with 10 bases in between. This CDR3 has 11 residues. DNA for the CDR3: TGCAGTGCTAGAGATCCGCCCCGGGCTTTCTTT. It codes for CSARDPPRAFF.

This clonotype was recorded many times. At one boundary the junction diverges from the germline segment, which might be a read error. The chain links TRBV7-7 to TRBJ2-5, with TRBD2 as a possible D gene (6 bases). The CDR3 runs to 13 residues. Germline CDR1 reads SSHAT; CDR2 reads FNYEAQ (reference sequence). The CDR3 is CASSFSGQETQYF. The CDR3 DNA follows: TGTGCTAGCAGTTTCAGCGGGCAAGAGACCCAGTACTTC.

The sample holds a few counts of this clonotype. The chain employs TRBV5-1 and TRBJ1-1, with 7 bases matching TRBD1. The CDR3 spans 15 residues. Germline V gene data show CDR1 as SGHRS and CDR2 as YFSETQ. After removal of 4 bases from V and 3 bases from J, the junction contained 9 bases not matched to a gene. The CDR3 DNA reads TGCGCCAGCAGCCCTCGACAGGGAGGGGACACTGAAGCTTTCTTT. It is translated as CASSPRQGGDTEAFF.

This clonotype was counted a few times. This chain uses TRBV6-5 with TRBJ1-2, with D hard to call. Germline CDR1 and CDR2: MNHEY and SVGAGI. The CDR3 covers 13 residues. V was clipped by 3 bases and J by 6 bases, with 11 bases between them. CDR3 protein: CASSYGVWDGYTF. In DNA, the CDR3 is TGTGCCAGCAGTTATGGGGTCTGGGATGGCTACACCTTC.

Note on this clonotype: This may stem from a read error, because a much larger clone lies one nucleotide away. The V gene is TRBV7-6, the J gene TRBJ2-5; 7 nucleotides match TRBD2. This CDR3 has 13 amino acids. After removal of 5 bases from V and 5 bases from J, the junction contained 5 bases not matched to a gene. Germline loops: CDR1 SGHVS, CDR2 FNYEAQ. Here the CDR3 reads CASSPGLWETQYF. The CDR3 DNA reads as TGTGCCAGCAGCCCGGGACTATGGGAGACCCAGTACTTC.

This rearrangement joins TRBV25-1 to TRBJ1-5, with 8 nucleotides matching TRBD1. CDR3 length equals 14 residues. V lost 4 bases and J lost 4; bases outside the gene matches: 3. Germline CDR1 and CDR2: MGHDK and SYGVNS. The CDR3 is CASSGDRLNQPQHF. In DNA, the CDR3 is TGTGCCAGCAGTGGGGACAGGTTAAATCAGCCCCAGCATTTT. Full variable domain (outside the CDR3, taken from reference TRBV25-1 and TRBJ1-5): EADIYQTPRYLVIGTGKKITLECSQTMGHDKMYWYQQDPGMELHLIHYSYGVNSTEKGDLSSESTVSRIRTEHFPLTLESARPSHTSQYLCASSGDRLNQPQHFGDGTRLSIL.

This clonotype was counted between two and nine times. The chain links TRBV20-1 to TRBJ1-4, with 8 bases that match TRBD1. The CDR3 consists of 12 residues. Losses at the gene ends were 4 bases for V and 10 bases for J; bases not matched to a gene: 5. CDR1 is DFQATT, CDR2 SNEGSKA, per germline (reference sequence). The DNA of the CDR3 is TGCAGTGCTATGGACAGGGAGGGAAAACTGTTTTTT. Its translation is CSAMDREGKLFF.

J is TRBJ1-6 and V is TRBV4-3; D remains unclear. Germline lookup yields CDR1 LGHNA and CDR2 YSLEER. Between the trimmed V and J ends, which lost 0 bases and 10 bases, there was a span of 10 bases. The CDR3 length is 14 residues. The CDR3, as DNA: TGCGCCAGCAGCCAAGATGTGTGGGGATCACCCCTCCACTTT. This gives the protein CASSQDVWGSPLHF.

V is TRBV7-2 and J is TRBJ1-2; no definite D call. Germline CDR1 reads SGHTA; CDR2 reads FQGNSA. The CDR3 runs 12 residues. The V end lost 1 base, the J end lost 8 bases, and 8 bases lay between the germline ends. For the CDR3, the DNA is TGTGCCAGCAGCTTAGTGGGTTGGGGCTACACCTTC. This codes for CASSLVGWGYTF.